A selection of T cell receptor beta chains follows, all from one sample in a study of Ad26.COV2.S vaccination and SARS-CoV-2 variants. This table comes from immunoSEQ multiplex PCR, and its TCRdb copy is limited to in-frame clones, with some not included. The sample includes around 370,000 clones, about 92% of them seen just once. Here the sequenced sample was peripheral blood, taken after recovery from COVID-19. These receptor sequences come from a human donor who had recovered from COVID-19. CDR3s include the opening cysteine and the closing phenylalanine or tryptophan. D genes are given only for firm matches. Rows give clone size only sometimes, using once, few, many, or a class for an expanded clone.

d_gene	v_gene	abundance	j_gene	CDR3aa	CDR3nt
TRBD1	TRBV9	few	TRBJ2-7	CASSVGDSSYEQYF	TGTGCCAGCAGCGTAGGGGACAGCTCCTACGAGCAGTACTTC
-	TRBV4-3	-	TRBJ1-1	CASSQEMASGYTEAFF	TGCGCCAGCAGCCAAGAGATGGCCAGCGGTTACACTGAAGCTTTCTTT
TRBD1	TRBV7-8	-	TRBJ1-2	CASSLSRQGGGYTF	TGTGCCAGCAGCTTGTCCAGACAGGGTGGAGGCTACACCTTC
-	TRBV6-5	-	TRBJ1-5	CATGDGGLNQPQHF	TGTGCCACCGGGGACGGGGGGCTTAATCAGCCCCAGCATTTT
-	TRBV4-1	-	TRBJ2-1	CASSHHNEQFF	TGCGCCAGCAGCCATCACAATGAGCAGTTCTTC
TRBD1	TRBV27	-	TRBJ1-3	CASSFGQGSNTIYF	TGTGCCAGCAGTTTCGGACAGGGGAGCAACACCATATATTTT
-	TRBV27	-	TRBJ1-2	CASSLLGAEDYGYTF	TGTGCCAGCAGTTTATTGGGGGCTGAGGACTATGGCTACACCTTC
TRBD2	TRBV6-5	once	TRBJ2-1	CASSRSGEIYNEQFF	TGTGCCAGCAGCCGTAGCGGGGAGATCTACAATGAGCAGTTCTTC
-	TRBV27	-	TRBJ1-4	CASSLTPGQVANEKLFF	TGTGCCAGCAGTTTAACCCCGGGGCAGGTCGCTAATGAAAAACTGTTTTTT
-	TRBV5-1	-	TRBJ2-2	CASSTSWSQMGTGELFF	TGCGCCAGCAGCACTTCGTGGTCTCAAATGGGCACCGGGGAGCTGTTTTTT
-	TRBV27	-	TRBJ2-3	CASSTGSDTQYF	TGTGCCAGCAGTACCGGATCGGATACGCAGTATTTT
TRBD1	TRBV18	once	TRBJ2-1	CASSPVTGASNEQFF	TGTGCCAGCTCACCAGTTACAGGGGCCTCCAATGAGCAGTTCTTC
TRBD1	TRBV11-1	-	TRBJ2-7	CASGPRGYPYEQYF	TGTGCCAGCGGACCCAGGGGGTACCCCTACGAGCAGTACTTC
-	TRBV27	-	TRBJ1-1	CASLPGPNTEAFF	TGTGCCAGCCTCCCCGGGCCGAACACTGAAGCTTTCTTT
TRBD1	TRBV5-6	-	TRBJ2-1	CASSPPGTGNEQFF	TGTGCCAGCAGCCCCCCCGGGACAGGGAATGAGCAGTTCTTC
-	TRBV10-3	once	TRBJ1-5	CATKADGNQPQHF	TGTGCCACTAAGGCGGACGGCAATCAGCCCCAGCATTTT
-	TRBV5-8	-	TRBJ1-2	CASSPFGTASNYGYTF	TGTGCCAGCAGCCCTTTTGGAACCGCCTCTAACTATGGCTACACCTTC
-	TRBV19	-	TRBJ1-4	CASRGTIGTNEKLFF	TGTGCCAGTAGGGGGACAATCGGGACCAATGAAAAACTGTTTTTT
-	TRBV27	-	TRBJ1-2	CASSFGIRDGYTF	TGTGCCAGCAGTTTTGGGATACGGGATGGCTACACCTTC
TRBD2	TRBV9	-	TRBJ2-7	CASSASGGAKEQYF	TGTGCCAGCAGCGCTAGCGGGGGGGCGAAAGAGCAGTACTTC
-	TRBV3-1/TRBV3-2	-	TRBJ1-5	CASSATSSNQPQHF	TGTGCCAGCAGCGCAACATCGAGCAATCAGCCCCAGCATTTT
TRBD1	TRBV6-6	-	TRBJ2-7	CASSTRTGAPYEQYF	TGTGCCAGCAGTACCAGGACAGGGGCTCCCTACGAGCAGTACTTC
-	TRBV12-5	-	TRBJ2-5	CASGSLTETQYF	TGTGCTAGTGGTTCATTGACGGAGACCCAGTACTTC
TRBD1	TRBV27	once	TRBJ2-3	CASSRLTGGTPDTQYF	TGTGCCAGCAGCCGCCTGACAGGGGGCACGCCAGATACGCAGTATTTT
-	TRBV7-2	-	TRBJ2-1	CASSLAQAKNNEQFF	TGTGCCAGCAGCTTAGCCCAGGCCAAAAACAATGAGCAGTTCTTC
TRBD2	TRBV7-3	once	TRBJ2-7	CASSAEGGLAYEQYF	TGTGCCAGCAGCGCAGAAGGAGGACTAGCCTACGAGCAGTACTTC
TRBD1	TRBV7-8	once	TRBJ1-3	CASSSATGAGNTIYF	TGTGCCAGCAGCTCAGCGACAGGGGCTGGAAACACCATATATTTT
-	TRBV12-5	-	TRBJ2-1	CASGLLSSNEQFF	TGTGCTAGTGGTTTGCTTAGTAGCAATGAGCAGTTCTTC
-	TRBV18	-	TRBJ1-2	CASSPDLQNYGYTF	TGTGCCAGCTCACCAGATCTCCAGAACTATGGCTACACCTTC
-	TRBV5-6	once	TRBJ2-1	CASSPGPHEQFF	TGTGCCAGCAGCCCCGGCCCACATGAGCAGTTCTTC
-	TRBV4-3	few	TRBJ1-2	CASSQDLQGSYGYTF	TGCGCCAGCAGCCAAGATCTTCAGGGAAGCTATGGCTACACCTTC
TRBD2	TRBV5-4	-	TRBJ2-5	CASSLVASGDQETQYF	TGTGCCAGCAGCTTAGTAGCTAGCGGGGACCAAGAGACCCAGTACTTC
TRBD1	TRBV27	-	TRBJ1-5	CASSLTGGNQPQHF	TGTGCCAGCAGTTTGACAGGGGGCAATCAGCCCCAGCATTTT
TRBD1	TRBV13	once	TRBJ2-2	CASSPMGQGNPGELFF	TGTGCCAGCAGCCCTATGGGACAGGGAAACCCCGGGGAGCTGTTTTTT
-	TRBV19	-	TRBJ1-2	CASSSDSWGYGYTF	TGTGCCAGTAGTAGCGACAGTTGGGGCTATGGCTACACCTTC
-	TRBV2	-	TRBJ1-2	CASSDTHYGYTF	TGTGCCAGCAGTGACACCCACTATGGCTACACCTTC
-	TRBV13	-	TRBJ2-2	CASSPGTSNTGELFF	TGTGCCAGCAGTCCCGGGACAAGCAACACCGGGGAGCTGTTTTTT
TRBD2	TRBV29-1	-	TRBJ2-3	CSVHGTSGTDTQYF	TGCAGCGTTCACGGGACTAGCGGGACAGATACGCAGTATTTT
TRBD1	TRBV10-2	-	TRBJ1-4	CASSGGQVVNEKLFF	TGCGCCAGCAGTGGGGGACAGGTCGTTAATGAAAAACTGTTTTTT
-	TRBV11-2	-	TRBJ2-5	CASSNRDTTQETQYF	TGTGCCAGCAGCAACCGGGACACGACCCAAGAGACCCAGTACTTC
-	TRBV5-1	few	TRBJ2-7	CASSLVRRDYEQYF	TGCGCCAGCAGCTTGGTTCGGCGGGACTACGAGCAGTACTTC
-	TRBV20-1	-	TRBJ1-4	CSASLQGREKLFF	TGCAGTGCTAGTCTACAGGGCCGGGAAAAACTGTTTTTT
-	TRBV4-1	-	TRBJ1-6	CASSQVRGKDSPLHF	TGCGCCAGCAGCCAAGTTCGGGGAAAGGATTCACCCCTCCACTTT
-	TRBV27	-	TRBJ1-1	CASSHTVNTEAFF	TGTGCCAGCAGTCATACAGTGAACACTGAAGCTTTCTTT
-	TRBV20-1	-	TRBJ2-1	CSATEYNEQFF	TGCAGTGCTACAGAGTACAATGAGCAGTTCTTC
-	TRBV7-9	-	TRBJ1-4	CASSLGATNEKLFF	TGTGCCAGCAGCTTAGGGGCAACTAATGAAAAACTGTTTTTT
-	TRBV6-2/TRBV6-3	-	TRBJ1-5	CASSFGGGSNQPQHF	TGTGCCAGCAGTTTCGGGGGGGGGAGCAATCAGCCCCAGCATTTT
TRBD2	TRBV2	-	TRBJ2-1	CASRAPGGGGRNEQFF	TGTGCCAGCAGAGCCCCCGGCGGGGGTGGCCGGAATGAGCAGTTCTTC
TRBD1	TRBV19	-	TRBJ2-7	CATQGQGREQYF	TGTGCCACGCAAGGACAGGGGCGCGAGCAGTACTTC
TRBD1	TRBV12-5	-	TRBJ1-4	CASGSRDRENEKLFF	TGTGCTAGTGGTTCTCGGGACAGGGAGAATGAAAAACTGTTTTTT
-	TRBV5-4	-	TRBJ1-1	CASSLGGRGDTEAFF	TGTGCCAGCAGCTTGGGCGGCAGGGGAGACACTGAAGCTTTCTTT
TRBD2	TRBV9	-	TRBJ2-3	CASSVGLGGGLDTQYF	TGTGCCAGCAGCGTAGGACTTGGCGGGGGTCTAGATACGCAGTATTTT
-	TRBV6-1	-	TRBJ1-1	CASSDLTVGDTEAFF	TGTGCCAGCAGTGATCTGACGGTTGGGGACACTGAAGCTTTCTTT
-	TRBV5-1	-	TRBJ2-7	CASSSDSYEQYF	TGCGCCAGCAGCTCGGACTCCTACGAGCAGTACTTC
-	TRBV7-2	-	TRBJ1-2	CASRGRGARGYTF	TGTGCCAGCAGAGGTAGAGGGGCAAGGGGCTACACCTTC
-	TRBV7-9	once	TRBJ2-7	CASSSLGSEQYF	TGTGCCAGCAGCTCTTTAGGTAGCGAGCAGTACTTC
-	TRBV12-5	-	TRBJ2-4	CASGWDFLGTGSENIQYF	TGTGCTAGTGGTTGGGATTTCTTGGGGACGGGTTCGGAAAACATTCAGTACTTC